This is a list of T cell receptor beta chains from one sample in a study of blood T cell repertoires in COVID-19. Profiling relied on immunoSEQ multiplex PCR, and the TCRdb table lists in-frame clones only, not all of them. Altogether around 100,000 clones are present, over 75% being singletons, with the ten largest covering roughly 7.3%. Sequenced input: peripheral blood. The source is a man aged 25 to 45 in a cohort sampled during active COVID-19. CDR3s include the opening cysteine and the closing phenylalanine or tryptophan. A D gene is named only where the DNA matches it firmly. Not every row has a clone size; where given, it reads once, few, many or a size class.

size: few
J: TRBJ2-6
V: TRBV7-9
D: -
DNA: TGTGCCAGCAGCTTAGGGCTCTTTGGGGCCAACGTCCTGACTTTC
CDR3: CASSLGLFGANVLTF

size: -
J: TRBJ2-7
V: TRBV11-2
D: -
DNA: TGTGCCAGCAGCTTAGGTCCGGGTTCGCTGTACGAGCAGTACTTC
CDR3: CASSLGPGSLYEQYF

size: once
J: TRBJ2-5
V: TRBV7-2
D: -
DNA: TGTGCCAGCAGCTTTCTTATGGAGACCCAGTACTTC
CDR3: CASSFLMETQYF

size: -
J: TRBJ2-3
V: TRBV11-2
D: TRBD1
DNA: TGTGCCAGCAGCCGACAGGGGGCTATAACAGATACGCAGTATTTT
CDR3: CASSRQGAITDTQYF

size: once
J: TRBJ2-3
V: TRBV7-2
D: -
DNA: TGTGCCAGCAGCTTGATCCAGGGGCCCACAGATACGCAGTATTTT
CDR3: CASSLIQGPTDTQYF

size: -
J: TRBJ1-1
V: TRBV30
D: -
DNA: TGTGCCTGGAGTGGCCGGGGGGACACTGAAGCTTTTTTT
CDR3: CAWSGRGDTEAFF

size: -
J: TRBJ2-1
V: TRBV13
D: TRBD1
DNA: TGTGCCAGCAGCTTACTGGGGACAGGGGGAAGAGTGGGGCAGTTCTTC
CDR3: CASSLLGTGGRVGQFF

size: -
J: TRBJ1-4
V: TRBV2
D: -
DNA: TGTGCCAGCAGTGAAGGAAGGAGACCTAATGAAAAACTGTTTTTT
CDR3: CASSEGRRPNEKLFF

size: -
J: TRBJ2-1
V: TRBV28
D: TRBD2
DNA: TGTGCAACCACCCAGGCGGGGGGGCCCTACAATGAGCAGTTCTTC
CDR3: CATTQAGGPYNEQFF

size: -
J: TRBJ2-3
V: TRBV6-4
D: TRBD1
DNA: TGTGCCAGCAGTACAGGGGGAAGCACAGATACGCAGTATTTT
CDR3: CASSTGGSTDTQYF

size: -
J: TRBJ2-1
V: TRBV7-2
D: TRBD2
DNA: TGTGCCAGCAGCTTAGTAGGGACTAGCGGCTACAATGAGCAGTTCTTC
CDR3: CASSLVGTSGYNEQFF

size: -
J: TRBJ2-1
V: TRBV2
D: -
DNA: TGTGCCAGCAGTGATAGTAGGAGTGAGCAGTTCTTC
CDR3: CASSDSRSEQFF

size: -
J: TRBJ2-7
V: TRBV4-2
D: -
DNA: TGTGCCAGCAGACAAAGCGGGGACAATCCCTACGAGCAGTACTTC
CDR3: CASRQSGDNPYEQYF

size: -
J: TRBJ1-2
V: TRBV28
D: TRBD1
DNA: TGTGCCAGCAGCCAAGACAGGGTATACGGCTACACCTTC
CDR3: CASSQDRVYGYTF

size: -
J: TRBJ2-1
V: TRBV19
D: -
DNA: TGTGCCAGTAGTATACCGGGACTCTCCTACAATGAGCAGTTCTTC
CDR3: CASSIPGLSYNEQFF

size: -
J: TRBJ2-1
V: TRBV5-5
D: TRBD2
DNA: TGTGCCAGCAGCCTAGCGGGGGGTATCAACAATGAGCAGTTCTTC
CDR3: CASSLAGGINNEQFF

size: -
J: TRBJ2-4
V: TRBV4-2
D: TRBD2
DNA: TGTGCCAGCAGCCAAGTAGCGGGGGGGCAGGTAGCCAAAAACATTCAGTACTTC
CDR3: CASSQVAGGQVAKNIQYF

size: -
J: TRBJ1-2
V: TRBV19
D: TRBD1
DNA: TGTGCCAGTAGTGACAGGGGCGCGTACTATGGCTACACCTTC
CDR3: CASSDRGAYYGYTF

size: once
J: TRBJ1-6
V: TRBV28
D: TRBD1
DNA: TGTGCCAGCAGGTCGACAGGGCAATTGTCACCCCTCCACTTT
CDR3: CASRSTGQLSPLHF

size: -
J: TRBJ1-1
V: TRBV7-9
D: -
DNA: TGTGCCAGCAGAATGGGGGGGATGGCCACTGAAGCTTTCTTT
CDR3: CASRMGGMATEAFF

size: -
J: TRBJ2-3
V: TRBV5-1
D: -
DNA: TGCGCCAGCAGCTCCGGACAGACTAGCACAGATACGCAGTATTTT
CDR3: CASSSGQTSTDTQYF

size: -
J: TRBJ2-2
V: TRBV24-1
D: TRBD1
DNA: TGTGCCACCAGTGCCCAAGGGACAGAATACACCGGGGAGCTGTTTTTT
CDR3: CATSAQGTEYTGELFF

size: -
J: TRBJ2-2
V: TRBV10-1
D: -
DNA: TGCGCCAGCAGTGCGATTACTCGGACCGGGGAGCTGTTTTTT
CDR3: CASSAITRTGELFF

size: -
J: TRBJ2-1
V: TRBV9
D: -
DNA: TGTGCCAGCAGCGTGGCGGGGAGACCCTACAATGAGCAGTTCTTC
CDR3: CASSVAGRPYNEQFF

size: -
J: TRBJ1-2
V: TRBV12-3/TRBV12-4
D: -
DNA: TGTGCCAGCAGCGACACAGGAAAATATGGCTACACCTTC
CDR3: CASSDTGKYGYTF

size: -
J: TRBJ2-5
V: TRBV4-1
D: -
DNA: TGCGCCAGCAGCCAAGATGTGACAGCTCCGTACCAAGAGACCCAGTACTTC
CDR3: CASSQDVTAPYQETQYF

size: -
J: TRBJ1-6
V: TRBV30
D: -
DNA: TGTGCCTGGACCCGGACACTAAGGGTCGATAATTCACCCCTCCACTTT
CDR3: CAWTRTLRVDNSPLHF

size: -
J: TRBJ2-5
V: TRBV5-1
D: TRBD2
DNA: TGCGCCAGCAGTCGGAGCGGGGGCGAGGGGGAGACCCAGTACTTC
CDR3: CASSRSGGEGETQYF

size: -
J: TRBJ1-2
V: TRBV11-2
D: -
DNA: TGTGCCAGCAGACAAATTCGACAGTTCTATGGCTACACCTTC
CDR3: CASRQIRQFYGYTF

size: few
J: TRBJ1-5
V: TRBV5-1
D: -
DNA: TGCGCCAGCAGCTTGGATAAACAAAATCAGCCCCAGCATTTT
CDR3: CASSLDKQNQPQHF

size: -
J: TRBJ2-5
V: TRBV6-5
D: -
DNA: TGTGCCAGCAGTTACGGGGGCTGGGAGACCCAGTACTTC
CDR3: CASSYGGWETQYF

size: -
J: TRBJ1-3
V: TRBV7-9
D: -
DNA: TGTGCCAGCAGCTTAGGGGGACTGTCTGGAAACACCATATATTTT
CDR3: CASSLGGLSGNTIYF

size: -
J: TRBJ1-1
V: TRBV6-4
D: -
DNA: TGTGCCAGCAGCTCGATTGCAGGGTTCTGGACTGAAGCTTTCTTT
CDR3: CASSSIAGFWTEAFF

size: few
J: TRBJ2-1
V: TRBV5-6
D: TRBD1
DNA: TGTGCCAGCAGCTTTGGGACAGAAAGCTCCTACAATGAGCAGTTCTTC
CDR3: CASSFGTESSYNEQFF

size: once
J: TRBJ2-1
V: TRBV7-8
D: TRBD1
DNA: TGTGCCAGCAGCGTCCCCGGGACAGGGTTGAGGAATGAGCAGTTCTTC
CDR3: CASSVPGTGLRNEQFF

size: -
J: TRBJ2-7
V: TRBV19
D: -
DNA: TGTGCCAGTAGTATTGGGAGCTCCTACGAGCAGTACTTC
CDR3: CASSIGSSYEQYF

size: -
J: TRBJ1-4
V: TRBV28
D: -
DNA: TGTGCCAGCAAAGGGGGTGTTAATGAAAAACTGTTTTTT
CDR3: CASKGGVNEKLFF

size: -
J: TRBJ2-5
V: TRBV7-2
D: TRBD2
DNA: TGTGCCAGCAGCTTTAGCGGGGGGGCGGGTAAAAACTTC
CDR3: CASSFSGGAGKNF

size: once
J: TRBJ2-3
V: TRBV6-1
D: TRBD2
DNA: TGTGCCAGCAGTGAAAGGCTAGCGGGGGGCACAGATACGCAGTATTTT
CDR3: CASSERLAGGTDTQYF

size: -
J: TRBJ1-1
V: TRBV11-2
D: -
DNA: TGTGCCAGCAGCTTAGCGGGTTGGAACACTGAAGCTTTCTTT
CDR3: CASSLAGWNTEAFF

size: -
J: TRBJ2-5
V: TRBV4-3
D: TRBD2
DNA: TGCGCCAGCAGCCAAATAGCGGGGGAAGAGACCCAGTACTTC
CDR3: CASSQIAGEETQYF

size: -
J: TRBJ1-1
V: TRBV11-2
D: -
DNA: TGTGCCAGCAGCTTTGTCCCCCGGGGAACCACTATGAACACTGAAGCTTTCTTT
CDR3: CASSFVPRGTTMNTEAFF

size: -
J: TRBJ2-1
V: TRBV20-1
D: TRBD1
DNA: TGCAGTGCTAGTTTACAGGGGAATGAGCAGTTCTTC
CDR3: CSASLQGNEQFF

size: once
J: TRBJ1-1
V: TRBV11-2
D: -
DNA: TGTGCCAGCAGCTTAGGGACTCCTGAAGCTTTCTTT
CDR3: CASSLGTPEAFF

size: -
J: TRBJ2-1
V: TRBV6-1
D: TRBD2
DNA: TGTGCCAGCAGTGAAGCGGTTAGCGGGGACTACAATGAGCAGTTCTTC
CDR3: CASSEAVSGDYNEQFF

size: -
J: TRBJ2-2
V: TRBV10-3
D: TRBD2
DNA: TGTGCCATCCGGGGGCGGGGGGGCGCCGGGGAGCTGTTTTTT
CDR3: CAIRGRGGAGELFF

size: -
J: TRBJ1-2
V: TRBV19
D: TRBD1
DNA: TGTGCCAGTAGTACGGGACAGGGGACCTATGGCTACACCTTC
CDR3: CASSTGQGTYGYTF

size: -
J: TRBJ1-2
V: TRBV6-5
D: TRBD1
DNA: TGTGCCAGCAGTTACGGACAGGCTTTAGGATATGGCTACACCTTC
CDR3: CASSYGQALGYGYTF